The 15 T cell receptor beta chains below all came from one sample that was sequenced in a study of T cell changes during pregnancy in multiple sclerosis. Assay: immunoSEQ multiplex PCR; the TCRdb copy retains only in-frame clones and omits some. This sample has about 59,000 clones; around 95% occur once, and the top ten carry roughly 0.35%. The sequenced sample was CD4+ T cells from peripheral blood mononuclear cells, obtained before pregnancy. These TCRs come from a female donor with multiple sclerosis, enrolled in a pregnancy study.

The J gene is TRBJ2-3, the V gene TRBV29-1; 12 bases fit TRBD2. J lost 3 bases, V lost 4 bases, and 8 bases had no gene match. CDR1 and CDR2 from the germline V gene are SQVTM and ANQGSEA. This CDR3 contains 16 residues. The DNA for the CDR3 is TGCAGCGTTGTGGGTGAGACTAGCGGGAGAACAGATACGCAGTATTTT. The encoded protein is CSVVGETSGRTDTQYF.

The chain has TRBV27 and TRBJ2-1; 10 nucleotides line up with TRBD2. The CDR3 sequence is 18 residues long. The germline gives CDR1 MNHEY, CDR2 SMNVEV (reference sequence). V lost 6 bases to trimming and J lost 0 bases; unmatched junction nucleotides: 11. The CDR3 loop reads CASRTSGRASSSYNEQFF. CDR3 DNA: TGTGCCAGCAGAACAAGCGGGAGGGCGTCGAGCTCCTACAATGAGCAGTTCTTC.

This rearrangement joins TRBV11-3 to TRBJ2-1; the D gene is possibly TRBD2 (6 bases). There are 13 residues in the CDR3. Germline CDR1 is SGHNT and CDR2 is YENEEA. With 5 bases removed from V and 1 base from J, the gap between germline ends came to 6 bases. This chain's CDR3 is CASSAGSYNEQFF. CDR3 DNA: TGTGCCAGCAGCGCGGGATCCTACAATGAGCAGTTCTTC.

The chain recombines TRBV7-2 with TRBJ2-1; possible D gene TRBD2, 6 bases. CDR1 and CDR2 (germline): SGHTA, FQGNSA. The CDR3 runs 15 residues. The V end was cut by 2 bases, the J end by 6 bases, with 14 bases between. The CDR3 region is CASSLRESRPNEQFF. The CDR3 DNA follows: TGTGCCAGCAGCTTACGGGAGTCAAGACCCAATGAGCAGTTCTTC.

As DNA, the CDR3 is TGTGCCAGTAGAACACGGACAGACAACACTGAAGCTTTCTTT. Its protein product is CASRTRTDNTEAFF. The V and J genes are TRBV19 and TRBJ1-1, with D possibly TRBD1 on 6 matching bases. Germline V lookup: CDR1 LNHDA, CDR2 SQIVND (reference sequence). This CDR3 spans 14 amino acids. V was shortened by 6 bases and J by 2 bases, with 13 bases between the two germline ends.

V and J are TRBV6-6 and TRBJ2-1; 8 nucleotides align to TRBD1. In germline, CDR1 is MNHNY, CDR2 SVGAGI (reference sequence). The CDR3 is 15 residues long. The V gene end was trimmed by 5 bases and the J gene end by 7 bases; junction bases not matched to a gene: 10. CDR3 in DNA: TGTGCCAGCAGTGCCGGGACAGGCACACCTAATGAGCAGTTCTTC. Its translation: CASSAGTGTPNEQFF.

The V gene is TRBV5-8, the J gene TRBJ2-5; the match to TRBD2 covers 9 bases. Germline values: CDR1 SGHTS, CDR2 YDEGEE. There are 15 residues in the CDR3. With 4 bases clipped from V and 4 bases from J, the junction kept 8 bases outside the gene matches. The CDR3 DNA sequence: TGTGCCAGCAGCCAGGGCGGGAGGGCCTCAGAGACCCAGTACTTC. This sequence encodes CASSQGGRASETQYF.

In DNA, the CDR3 is TGTGCCAGTAGTATAAGCCACGCGAACACTGAAGCTTTCTTT. Encoded protein: CASSISHANTEAFF. This chain links TRBV19 with TRBJ1-1; D unresolved. CDR3 length: 14 residues. Germline V CDR1 and CDR2: LNHDA, SQIVND (reference sequence). V lost 2 bases and J 1 base, leaving 8 bases between the germline ends.

The chain links TRBV2 to TRBJ2-1; possibly TRBD2 for D (6 bases). This CDR3 is built from 13 residues. Deletions cut 8 bases from V and 6 bases from J, with 14 bases between. Germline lookup yields CDR1 SNHLY and CDR2 FYNNEI. DNA of the CDR3: TGTGCCAGCTCCAGCGGGCTGGGCAATGAGCAGTTCTTC. Translated: CASSSGLGNEQFF.

The chain couples TRBV18 to TRBJ2-1; 9 bases fit TRBD1. The CDR3 spans 16 residues. V gave up 0 bases and J gave up 8 bases; unmatched junction bases: 8. Germline CDR1 reads KGHSH; CDR2 reads LQKENI. DNA for the CDR3: TGTGCCAGCTCACCACCTAAAACAGGGGGCAGGGATGAGCAGTTCTTC. Translation: CASSPPKTGGRDEQFF.

This sequence joins TRBV6-5 and TRBJ2-1; 8 bases are shared with TRBD2. Germline CDR1 is MNHEY and CDR2 is SVGAGI. The CDR3 runs 16 residues. J lost 7 bases, V lost 0 bases, and 8 bases had no gene match. In DNA, the CDR3 is TGTGCCAGCAGTTACTCTATCGGGAGGGGTTTGAATGAGCAGTTCTTC. Translated: CASSYSIGRGLNEQFF.

This sequence joins TRBV11-2 and TRBJ2-2; possibly TRBD1 for D (5 bases). The CDR3 has 15 residues. CDR1 is SGHAT, CDR2 FQNNGV, per germline. V dropped 1 base and J dropped 4 bases, with 10 bases sitting between them. This chain's CDR3 is CASSLARRGTGELFF. CDR3 sequence (DNA): TGTGCCAGCAGCTTAGCCCGAAGGGGCACCGGGGAGCTGTTTTTT. The complete variable domain, with remaining parts taken from reference TRBV11-2 and TRBJ2-2, reads EAGVAQSPRYKIIEKRQSVAFWCNPISGHATLYWYQQILGQGPKLLIQFQNNGVVDDSQLPKDRFSAERLKGVDSTLKIQPAKLEDSAVYLCASSLARRGTGELFFGEGSRLTVL.

CDR3 sequence: CASSRDGSSGANVLTF. CDR3 nucleotides: TGCGCCAGCAGCCGCGACGGGAGCTCTGGGGCCAACGTCCTGACTTTC. The genes are TRBV4-3 and TRBJ2-6, with a tentative D call TRBD2 (6 bases). The CDR3 is 16 amino acids. CDR1 is LGHNA, CDR2 YSLEER, per germline. Between the trimmed V and J ends, which lost 4 bases and 0 bases, there was a span of 10 bases.

V is TRBV11-2 and J is TRBJ2-7, with unresolved D. Trimming stripped 5 bases from V and 6 bases from J, with 11 bases between. Germline values: CDR1 SGHAT, CDR2 FQNNGV. The CDR3 length is 12 residues. The CDR3 nucleotides are TGTGCCAGCAGCATACCGAGCCCCGAGCAGTACTTC. It encodes CASSIPSPEQYF.

The genes are TRBV4-1 and TRBJ2-2; the D is unclear. This CDR3 region has 17 residues. V gave up 2 bases and J gave up 1 base, with 14 bases separating them. The germline V gene has CDR1 MGHRA and CDR2 YSYEKL. CDR3 nucleotides: TGCGCCAGCAGCCAACTGGCGGCCCTAATGAACACCGGGGAGCTGTTTTTT. The encoded protein is CASSQLAALMNTGELFF.